Here is one TCR beta chain with its context. TCRdb reprocessed the 5' RACE reads via MiXCR and lists one record per CDR3 protein. Of under 550,000 distinct CDR3 sequences in the sample, roughly 17% are singletons; the top ten hold roughly a fifth. Germline lookup yields CDR1 DFQATT and CDR2 SNEGSKA (reference sequence). Trimming cost V 7 bases and J 1 base; bases outside gene matches: 1. The CDR3 length is 13 residues. This entry comes from a study of T-cell memory formation after mild COVID-19. This TCR derives from a man younger than 35 who had mild COVID-19 (a few samples of this study predate the infection). Cell type and time point are not known. This chain links TRBV20-1 with TRBJ2-2, with 9 bases aligning to TRBD2. Sequencing input: PBMCs or a T cell subset sorted from them (not recorded which). The DNA for the CDR3 is TGCAGTGTAGCGGGGGAGAACACCGGGGAGCTGTTTTTT. It is translated as CSVAGENTGELFF.